This T cell receptor (beta chain) derives from a study of PD-L1 blockade in urothelial cancer. On the study more broadly: At 6 weeks and at 3 weeks (second dose) after treatment start, blood was analyzed. Specimens of blood held a median count of about 150,000 T cells.

Time point denoted: pretreatment peripheral blood. Samples were collected from each patient before treatment and during treatment. Each patient gave between 1 and 8 of them in total. Whole-study findings and limits: Tumor-associated clones in the blood of durable-benefit patients grew more at 3 weeks.

Worth noting for this clone: As yet, its antigen is unknown.

The CDR3 totals 12 residues. Per the germline V gene, CDR1 is MDHEN and CDR2 is SYDVKM. V lost 4 bases and J lost 7, with 11 bases in between. Profiling relied on immunoSEQ multiplex PCR, and the TCRdb table lists in-frame clones only, not all of them. Altogether 70,000 to 80,000 clones are present, 70% to 90% being singletons, with the ten largest covering approximately 6.7%. The receptor was isolated from a man aged 35 to 55 with urothelial cancer. The sequences come from PBMCs, collected around atezolizumab (anti-PD-L1) treatment. This chain uses TRBV28 with TRBJ2-7; no clear D. CDR3: CASSSPRDEQYF. The CDR3 DNA is TGTGCCAGCAGTTCCCCAAGAGATGAGCAGTACTTC. Variable domain in full (rest from reference TRBV28 and TRBJ2-7): DVKVTQSSRYLVKRTGEKVFLECVQDMDHENMFWYRQDPGLGLRLIYFSYDVKMKEKGDIPEGYSVSREKKERFSLILESASTNQTSMYLCASSSPRDEQYFGPGTRLTVT.